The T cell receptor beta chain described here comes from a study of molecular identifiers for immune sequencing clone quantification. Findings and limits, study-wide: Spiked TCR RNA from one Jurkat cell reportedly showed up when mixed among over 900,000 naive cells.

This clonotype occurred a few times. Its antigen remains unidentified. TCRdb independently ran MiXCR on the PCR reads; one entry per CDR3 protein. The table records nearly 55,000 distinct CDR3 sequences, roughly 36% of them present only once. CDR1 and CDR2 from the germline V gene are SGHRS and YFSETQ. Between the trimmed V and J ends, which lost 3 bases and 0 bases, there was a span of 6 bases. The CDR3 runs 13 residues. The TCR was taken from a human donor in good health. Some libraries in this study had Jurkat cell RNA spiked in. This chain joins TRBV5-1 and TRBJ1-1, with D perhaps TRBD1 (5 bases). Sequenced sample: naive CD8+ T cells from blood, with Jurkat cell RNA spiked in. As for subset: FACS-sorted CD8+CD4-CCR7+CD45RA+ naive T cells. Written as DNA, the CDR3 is TGCGCCAGCAGCTCGACAGTGAACACTGAAGCTTTCTTT. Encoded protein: CASSSTVNTEAFF.